This TCR beta chain was retrieved from a study of T cell responses to AZD1222 COVID-19 vaccine listed by TCRdb under 2021. With respect to the entire study: Because spike-specific TCR depth and breadth did not differ between the two schedules, AZD1222 recipients who got a second dose at roughly 4 weeks were pooled with those who got a second dose at roughly 12 weeks. Trial participants were enrolled by age into 18-55, 56-69 and 70-plus year subgroups, with roughly 150, 30 and 60 TCR-sequenced participants respectively. TCR sequencing covered 230 or so trial participants: about 210 given two doses of AZD1222 and 26 given two doses of MenACWY control vaccine.

V loses 1 base of germline sequence and J loses 2 bases, and the interval between the two ends is 3 bases. Reading from cysteine to phenylalanine, the CDR3 counts 12 amino acids. The read is trimmed to its CDR3 DNA, 36 bases read in frame from base 1. Based on the germline V gene (reference sequence), the CDR1 and CDR2 sequences are MNHEY and SMNVEV. The CDR3 regions of human TCRbeta chains were analyzed by immunosequencing. In the original analysis: TCRs in the repertoires were compared against a reference library of SARS-CoV-2-specific TCRs that had been generated with the MIRA antigen-specificity platform. Breadth meant the fraction of unique TCRs that were SARS-CoV-2-associated, whereas depth meant the fraction of total T cells that were SARS-CoV-2-associated. Using the MIRA data, each spike-specific TCR was assigned both to the spike region to which the TCR was reactive and to a CD4 or CD8 class. Log10-transformed breadth and depth values were compared by one-way ANOVA with Sidak's multiple comparisons tests. Held by TCRdb, this immuneACCESS table contains in-frame sequences only and omits some clones. Under half of the omission traces to an unresolved V gene where checked; the cause of the rest is unknown. For V, J and clone size, that table is used; D and trimming come from the DNA. This sample holds 68,000 or so clones; roughly 90% were observed only once. The ten largest clones add up to under 8.5% of the sample.

As to this clone: This receptor's antigen is unknown. Base qualities were left out, and no much larger clone turns up one base away.

The full study reports these points: No day 14 peak-response samples were available, so repertoires were characterized only after the peak T cell response. Participants were mostly white British, with more females than males. The authors suggested clonal diversity may have been underestimated. CD4 TCRs associated with the vaccine covered the entire spike protein, and the dominant responses were in regions 160-218 and 743-854. Nearly half of unique spike-specific TCRs reportedly recognized epitopes outside regions mutated in the B.1.351 and B.1.1.7 variants. Spike-specific TCR breadth and depth rose significantly after two AZD1222 doses compared with day 0 and with MenACWY recipients. Conclusions about previously exposed vaccinees were limited because only six AZD1222 recipients were SARS-CoV-2 seropositive at baseline. The 56-69-year group was small, and its depth increase did not reach significance, likely because of low power.

Sample time point, as interpreted from the label and publication: baseline before first vaccination. Vaccinee samples came from UK trials COV001 and COV002, including a single-blind randomized controlled phase 2/3 trial of AZD1222 (ChAdOx1 nCoV-19) in healthy adults. For TCRbeta chain sequencing, PBMC samples were collected from trial participants at day 0 and at day 28 after the second dose. This chain joins TRBV27 to TRBJ2-7; too little of a D gene remains to name it. This TCR derives from an adult in good health. The specimen comprised peripheral blood, sampled on day 0 of AZD1222 vaccination. The CDR3 protein sequence reads: CASSLLPYEQYF. The nucleotides read TGTGCCAGCAGTTTATTGCCCTACGAGCAGTACTTC.